This T cell receptor beta chain is from a study of T cell changes during pregnancy in multiple sclerosis (dated by TCRdb to the late 2010s). For context, the study as a whole: The study examined how the T cell repertoire changed over the course of pregnancy in women with multiple sclerosis.

Comment on this clone: The antigen this receptor binds is unknown. Base-call qualities are not available, and no considerably larger clone is one nucleotide away.

Libraries were built with the immunoSEQ multiplex PCR assay. TCRdb re-hosts the immuneACCESS table, in-frame sequences only. Its copies lack some clones; in the studies checked, an unresolved V gene accounts for under half of them, and the cause for the rest is not known. In all, the sample holds under 85,000 clones, and approximately 90% of those were seen once. The top ten hold 1.4% to 1.5% of the sample. Measured from the cysteine to the phenylalanine, the CDR3 is 14 residues long. The kept DNA is CDR3 alone, 42 bases in frame from the first base. The germline V gene (reference sequence) gives CDR1 as MNHEY and CDR2 as SMNVEV. The junction shows trimming of 10 bases on V and 4 bases on J, and the gene matches do not reach 11 bases of it.

The sample in question was peripheral blood, obtained in the third trimester of pregnancy. The V and J genes are TRBV27 and TRBJ1-2; 8 middle bases align to TRBD1. The receptor was isolated from a female donor with multiple sclerosis, enrolled in a pregnancy study. The sequenced DNA: TGTGCCACCTCCCCGCAGGGGGCGGTCTATGGCTACACCTTC. It translates to CATSPQGAVYGYTF.